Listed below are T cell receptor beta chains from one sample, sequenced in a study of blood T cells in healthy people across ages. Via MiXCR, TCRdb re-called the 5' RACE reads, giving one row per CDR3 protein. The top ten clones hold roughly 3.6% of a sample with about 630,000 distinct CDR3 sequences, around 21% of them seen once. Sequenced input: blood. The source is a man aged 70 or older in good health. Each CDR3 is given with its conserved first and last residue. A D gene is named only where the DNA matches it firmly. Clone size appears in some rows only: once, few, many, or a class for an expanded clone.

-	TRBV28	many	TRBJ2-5	CASNGKETQYF	TGTGCCAGCAACGGGAAAGAGACCCAGTACTTC
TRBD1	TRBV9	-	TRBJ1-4	CASSTGQGTNEKLFF	TGTGCCAGCAGCACGGGACAGGGAACAAATGAAAAACTGTTTTTT
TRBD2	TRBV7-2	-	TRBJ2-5	CASSLTRSGRQETQYF	TGTGCCAGCAGCTTAACTCGGAGCGGGAGGCAAGAGACCCAGTACTTC
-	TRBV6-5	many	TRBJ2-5	CASSYVAGQKTQYF	TGTGCCAGCAGTTACGTTGCAGGACAGAAGACCCAGTACTTC
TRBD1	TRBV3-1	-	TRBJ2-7	CASSHGDRTYEQYF	TGTGCCAGCAGCCACGGGGACAGAACCTACGAGCAGTACTTC
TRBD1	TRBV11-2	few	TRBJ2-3	CASSTGGSRSTDTQYF	TGTGCCAGCAGCACAGGGGGCTCAAGGAGCACAGATACGCAGTATTTT
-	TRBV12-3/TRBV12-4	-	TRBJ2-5	CASSFEGPQTQETQYF	TGTGCCAGCAGTTTTGAGGGGCCCCAAACCCAAGAGACCCAGTACTTC
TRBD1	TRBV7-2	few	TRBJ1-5	CASSLDRGVQPQHF	TGTGCCAGCAGCTTAGACAGGGGAGTTCAGCCCCAGCATTTT
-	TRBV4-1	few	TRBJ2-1	CASSSEASAYNEQFF	TGCGCCAGCAGCTCCGAGGCTAGCGCATACAATGAGCAGTTCTTC
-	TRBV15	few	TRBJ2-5	CATRSSGASVGYF	TGTGCCACCAGGTCTTCGGGAGCGTCCGTCGGGTACTTC
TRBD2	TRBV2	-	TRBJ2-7	CASRLAGDEQYF	TGTGCCAGCAGACTAGCGGGAGACGAGCAGTACTTC
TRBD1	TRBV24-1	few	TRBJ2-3	CATSDLDRSSSTDTQYF	TGTGCCACCAGTGACCTGGACAGGAGTTCCAGCACAGATACGCAGTATTTT
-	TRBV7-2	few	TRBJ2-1	CASSFPRERAEQFF	TGTGCCAGCAGCTTTCCCCGGGAGCGGGCGGAGCAGTTCTTC
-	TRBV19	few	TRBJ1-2	CASSIPGRTAGYTF	TGTGCCAGTAGTATCCCGGGGAGGACAGCCGGCTACACCTTC
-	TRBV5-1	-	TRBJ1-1	CASSSGGLVNTEAFF	TGCGCCAGCAGCTCCGGGGGCCTCGTGAACACTGAAGCTTTCTTT
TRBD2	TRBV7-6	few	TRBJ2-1	CASSLFSGSSYNEQFF	TGTGCCAGCAGCCTCTTTAGCGGGAGCTCCTACAATGAGCAGTTCTTC
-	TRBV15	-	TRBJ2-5	CATSSGIQETQYF	TGTGCCACCAGCTCTGGAATACAAGAGACCCAGTACTTC
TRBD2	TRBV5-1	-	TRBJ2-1	CASSEDGLAEVLAYNEQFF	TGCGCCAGCAGCGAGGATGGACTAGCGGAAGTCTTGGCATACAATGAGCAGTTCTTC
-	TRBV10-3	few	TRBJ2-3	CAISGSTNPRGTDTQYF	TGTGCCATCAGTGGGTCGACTAACCCCCGGGGCACAGATACGCAGTATTTT
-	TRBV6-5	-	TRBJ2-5	CASRSGLQETQYF	TGTGCCAGCAGATCCGGGCTTCAAGAGACCCAGTACTTC